The 29 T cell receptor beta chains in this list originate from one sample, sequenced in a study of cytomegalovirus exposure and HLA in healthy donors. The PCR had 60 Vbeta and 13 Jbeta primers. Clones were sequenced by immunoSEQ multiplex PCR, and TCRdb holds only the in-frame ones, with some missing. The sample carries roughly 120,000 clones, over 60% recorded once. The specimen was PBMCs. The receptors stem from a human donor in good health.

This chain connects TRBV7-9 to TRBJ2-1; D gene uncertain. Germline-derived CDR1 and CDR2 are SEHNR and FQNEAQ (reference sequence). This CDR3 region has 15 residues. V was clipped by 5 bases and J by 6 bases, with 17 bases between them. CDR3: CASSLRVSQINEQFF. CDR3 nucleotides: TGTGCCAGCAGCCTACGCGTGAGCCAAATCAATGAGCAGTTCTTC.

As to this clone: At one of its ends the junction is not consistent with the germline gene, which may arise from a read error. The chain carries TRBV13 and TRBJ1-2, with 8 bases that match TRBD1. This CDR3 has 17 amino acids. Germline CDR1 is PRHDT and CDR2 is FYEKMQ (reference sequence). Written as DNA, the CDR3 is TGTGCCAGCAGCTTAGGGCAGGGGGCTAGGGGGGACTATGACTACACCTTC. Encoded protein: CASSLGQGARGDYDYTF.

This chain connects TRBV10-2 to TRBJ2-7; D gene ambiguous. The length of the CDR3 is 11 residues. The germline V gene encodes CDR1 WSHSY and CDR2 SAAADI. V lost 5 bases and J 4 bases, leaving 6 bases between the germline ends. The CDR3 DNA reads as TGCGCCAGCAGTCTATCATACGAGCAGTACTTC. It translates to CASSLSYEQYF.

V gene TRBV28 combines with J gene TRBJ2-5, with TRBD2 identical over 12 bases. The CDR3 loop spans 15 amino acids. Germline V lookup: CDR1 MDHEN, CDR2 SYDVKM. Trimming cost V 6 bases and J 2 bases; bases outside gene matches: 4. The CDR3 sequence: CASSRLAGEQETQYF. CDR3 sequence (DNA): TGTGCCAGCAGCAGACTAGCGGGGGAACAAGAGACCCAGTACTTC.

The chain recombines TRBV19 with TRBJ2-1, with D unclear. The CDR3 is made up of 14 amino acids. The germline V gene has CDR1 LNHDA and CDR2 SQIVND (reference sequence). With 4 bases removed from V and 7 bases from J, the gap between germline ends came to 14 bases. CDR3 protein: CASSNRPAGNEQFF. CDR3 nucleotide sequence: TGTGCCAGTAGTAACCGACCCGCCGGGAATGAGCAGTTCTTC.

The V call is TRBV7-2, the J call TRBJ2-1, with D tentatively TRBD2 (6 bases). Germline V gives CDR1 SGHTA, CDR2 FQGNSA. The V and J ends lost 0 bases and 9 bases respectively, with 15 bases between them. The CDR3 sequence is 15 residues long. This CDR3 is CASSLAARGFGEQFF. The CDR3 coding sequence is TGTGCCAGCAGCTTAGCTGCGCGGGGTTTCGGTGAGCAGTTCTTC.

The chain couples TRBV5-1 to TRBJ2-7; TRBD2 is a possible D gene (6 bases). The CDR3 is 14 amino acids. Trimming removed 6 bases from V and 3 bases from J, with 16 bases in between. Germline V gene sequence: CDR1 SGHRS, CDR2 YFSETQ. The CDR3 region has the DNA TGCGCCAGCACTCCGGTGGGGGGACTCTACGAGCAGTACTTC. Its protein product is CASTPVGGLYEQYF.

V is TRBV2 and J is TRBJ1-2, with 9 positions matching TRBD1. The CDR3 loop spans 18 amino acids. Germline loops: CDR1 SNHLY, CDR2 FYNNEI. V lost 3 bases and J lost 0; bases outside the gene matches: 11. CDR3 amino acids: CASSDLPGTGPSNYGYTF. The CDR3 nucleotides read TGTGCCAGCAGTGACCTTCCCGGGACAGGGCCTTCTAACTATGGCTACACCTTC. The full variable domain, with the rest looked up from reference TRBV2 and TRBJ1-2, is EPEVTQTPSHQVTQMGQEVILRCVPISNHLYFYWYRQILGQKVEFLVSFYNNEISEKSEIFDDQFSVERPDGSNFTLKIRSTKLEDSAMYFCASSDLPGTGPSNYGYTFGSGTRLTVV.

J is TRBJ2-3 and V is TRBV6-6, with D possibly being TRBD1 (5 bases). The V end was cut by 2 bases, the J end by 0 bases, with 12 bases between. Germline V CDR1 and CDR2: MNHNY, SVGAGI (reference sequence). This CDR3 is 16 amino acids long. The DNA of the CDR3 is TGTGCCAGCAGTTACGGGGCGGAAACTAGCACAGATACGCAGTATTTT. This sequence encodes CASSYGAETSTDTQYF.

The chain has TRBV6-1 and TRBJ2-1; 11 bases are a match to TRBD2. V shed 10 bases and J 7 bases; nucleotides not matched to a gene: 6. Germline V gene data show CDR1 as MNHNS and CDR2 as SASEGT. The CDR3 extends over 13 amino acids. The CDR3 loop is CANSGGAGNEQFF. CDR3 nucleotides: TGTGCCAATAGCGGGGGGGCCGGGAATGAGCAGTTCTTC.

This rearrangement joins TRBV7-7 to TRBJ2-3; 8 bases align to TRBD2. In germline, CDR1 is SSHAT, CDR2 FNYEAQ (reference sequence). This CDR3 is built from 21 residues. V trimming: 5 bases; J trimming: 2 bases; junction bases outside the gene matches: 24. The CDR3 bases are TGTGCCAGCAGCCTTGCGCCCTTTAGCGGGGCGACGCGTTTAAACACAGATACGCAGTATTTT. Amino acid sequence: CASSLAPFSGATRLNTDTQYF.

The V call is TRBV5-1, the J call TRBJ2-3; TRBD1 matches 8 bases. Looked up from germline, CDR1 is SGHRS and CDR2 is YFSETQ. V lost 4 bases, J lost 4 bases, and 8 bases stayed unmatched. The CDR3 covers 15 residues. For the CDR3, the DNA is TGCGCCAGCAGCCGAGGACAGGGAGTTGCAGATACGCAGTATTTT. Protein sequence: CASSRGQGVADTQYF.

The CDR3 spells CASSLPTETGELFF. Here the CDR3 DNA reads TGTGCCAGCAGCCTTCCCACCGAGACCGGGGAGCTGTTTTTT. The V gene is TRBV13, the J gene TRBJ2-2; D gene unclear. The V end lost 5 bases, the J end lost 5 bases, and 12 bases lay between the germline ends. The CDR3 sequence is 14 residues long. CDR1 is PRHDT and CDR2 is FYEKMQ in the germline V gene (reference sequence).

The chain recombines TRBV29-1 with TRBJ2-1, with D possibly being TRBD2 (6 bases). Germline CDR1 SQVTM, CDR2 ANQGSEA. V dropped 3 bases and J dropped 4 bases, with 13 bases sitting between them. The CDR3 extends over 14 amino acids. CDR3: CSVEEGLVYNEQFF. CDR3 DNA: TGCAGCGTTGAGGAGGGTTTGGTTTACAATGAGCAGTTCTTC.

The chain combines TRBV28 with TRBJ1-5, with TRBD1 identical over 10 bases. Germline loops: CDR1 MDHEN, CDR2 SYDVKM. Trimming cost V 6 bases and J 1 base; bases outside gene matches: 3. CDR3 length: 15 amino acids. This chain's CDR3 is CASRSDRGSNQPQHF. As DNA, the CDR3 is TGTGCCAGCAGATCGGACAGGGGGAGCAATCAGCCCCAGCATTTT.

The gene calls are TRBV5-6 and TRBJ2-7; tentative D call: TRBD2 (6 bases). V shed 0 bases and J shed 6 bases, with 10 bases lying between them. Germline CDR1 reads SGHDT; CDR2 reads YYEEEE. This CDR3 comprises 13 residues. Here the CDR3 DNA reads TGTGCCAGCAGCTTGGTGGGGGGAGGCGAGCAGTACTTC. Residues: CASSLVGGGEQYF.

The chain carries TRBV7-2 and TRBJ2-2; 9 nucleotides line up with TRBD2. The CDR3 spans 15 residues. The germline gives CDR1 SGHTA, CDR2 FQGNSA. V shed 5 bases and J 5 bases; nucleotides not matched to a gene: 6. The CDR3 is CASSPSGVGTGELFF. CDR3 DNA: TGTGCCAGCAGCCCTAGCGGGGTAGGGACCGGGGAGCTGTTTTTT.

This clone was counted only a few times. The rearrangement uses TRBV6-1 and TRBJ1-4; D is unclear. V lost 9 bases to trimming and J lost 8 bases, with 13 bases between them. CDR1 is MNHNS, CDR2 SASEGT, per germline. CDR3 length: 12 residues. The chain's CDR3 is CASLKVKEKLFF. CDR3 in DNA: TGTGCCAGTCTAAAAGTCAAGGAAAAACTGTTTTTT.

The chain recombines TRBV4-1 with TRBJ2-5; D not resolved. V was cut by 3 bases and J by 3 bases, with 14 bases left in between. Germline CDR1 and CDR2: MGHRA and YSYEKL. The CDR3 sequence is 15 residues long. The DNA for the CDR3 is TGCGCCAGCAGCCAGGATCTAGACGGAGAAGAGACCCAGTACTTC. Encoded protein: CASSQDLDGEETQYF.

The V call is TRBV7-9, the J call TRBJ2-2; D possibly corresponds to TRBD1 (5 bases). Trimming removed 2 bases at V and 5 bases at J, with 6 bases between. CDR3 length: 13 amino acids. CDR1 is SEHNR and CDR2 is FQNEAQ in the germline V gene (reference sequence). CDR3: CASSLSGTGELFF. CDR3 in DNA: TGTGCCAGCAGCTTATCAGGGACCGGGGAGCTGTTTTTT.

This chain joins TRBV12-5 and TRBJ2-1, with 7 bases lining up with TRBD2. V lost 0 bases and J lost 7; bases outside the gene matches: 6. CDR1 is LGHNT and CDR2 is FRNRAP in the germline V gene. CDR3 size: 15 residues. The CDR3, as DNA: TGTGCTAGTGGTTTGGTCCCGACTAGCTCGAATGAGCAGTTCTTC. Translating it yields CASGLVPTSSNEQFF. Full variable domain (rest looked up from reference TRBV12-5 and TRBJ2-1): DARVTQTPRHKVTEMGQEVTMRCQPILGHNTVFWYRQTMMQGLELLAYFRNRAPLDDSGMPKDRFSAEMPDATLATLKIQPSEPRDSAVYFCASGLVPTSSNEQFFGPGTRLTVL.

The chain joins TRBV28 to TRBJ1-2; 7 positions agree with TRBD1. Germline V gene lookup returns CDR1 MDHEN and CDR2 SYDVKM. The CDR3 loop spans 14 amino acids. J gave up 4 bases and V 3 bases, and 5 bases lay outside the gene matches. The CDR3 DNA reads TGTGCCAGCAGTTTCAGGGGGGCCTCCTATGGCTACACCTTC. It encodes CASSFRGASYGYTF.

A single count supports this clone. The chain is built from TRBV11-2 and TRBJ2-1; D is perhaps TRBD1 (6 bases). The CDR3 runs to 15 residues. Germline CDR1 and CDR2: SGHAT and FQNNGV. Trimming stripped 5 bases from V and 0 bases from J, with 11 bases between. The CDR3 coding sequence is TGTGCCAGCAGCCTCCGGGACACCTCCTACAATGAGCAGTTCTTC. Translation gives CASSLRDTSYNEQFF. Filled out from reference TRBV11-2 and TRBJ2-1, the complete variable domain reads EAGVAQSPRYKIIEKRQSVAFWCNPISGHATLYWYQQILGQGPKLLIQFQNNGVVDDSQLPKDRFSAERLKGVDSTLKIQPAKLEDSAVYLCASSLRDTSYNEQFFGPGTRLTVL.

The chain carries TRBV29-1 and TRBJ2-7, with 10 bases matching TRBD2. Germline V gene sequence: CDR1 SQVTM, CDR2 ANQGSEA. Trimming cost V 4 bases and J 2 bases; bases outside gene matches: 8. This CDR3 region has 15 residues. The CDR3 DNA follows: TGCAGCGTTGCGGGGTCGGGACTAGCGACCTACGAGCAGTACTTC. The encoded protein is CSVAGSGLATYEQYF.

The rearrangement links TRBV7-9 to TRBJ2-2; 9 bases are shared with TRBD1. Unmatched junction bases numbered 10, after V lost 5 bases and J lost 3 bases. This CDR3 region has 17 residues. Germline V gene lookup returns CDR1 SEHNR and CDR2 FQNEAQ (reference sequence). The CDR3 DNA reads TGTGCCAGCAGCATCAACGGACAGGGGCCCGACACCGGGGAGCTGTTTTTT. Translation gives CASSINGQGPDTGELFF.

The rearrangement joins TRBV6-1 to TRBJ2-7, with D possibly TRBD2 on 5 matching bases. Germline assignment: CDR1 MNHNS and CDR2 SASEGT. This CDR3 has 14 residues. V was pared by 6 bases and J by 0 bases, with 12 bases between. CDR3 loop: CASSSLGSSYEQYF. The CDR3 DNA reads TGTGCCAGCAGCTCCCTAGGGAGCTCCTACGAGCAGTACTTC.

Only a few counts were recorded for this clone. V and J are TRBV5-6 and TRBJ1-2; the D is unclear. The V and J ends lost 4 bases and 14 bases respectively, with 24 bases between them. The germline gives CDR1 SGHDT, CDR2 YYEEEE. The CDR3 has 14 residues. Here the CDR3 reads CASSQVGISGLWTF. In DNA, the CDR3 is TGTGCCAGCAGCCAGGTCGGGATATCAGGACTTTGGACCTTC.

The chain is built from TRBV6-1 and TRBJ2-7; D is possibly TRBD2 (5 bases). The V end lost 8 bases, the J end lost 3 bases, and 11 bases lay between the germline ends. From germline, CDR1 is MNHNS and CDR2 SASEGT. CDR3 length: 12 residues. The CDR3 bases are TGTGCCAGCCGGGGAGTAGACTACGAGCAGTACTTC. Residues: CASRGVDYEQYF.

This clone was seen just once. The chain has TRBV14 and TRBJ2-3; TRBD1 might be the D (7 bases). V was shortened by 1 base and J by 11 bases, with 16 bases between the two germline ends. Germline-derived CDR1 and CDR2 are SGHDN and FVKESK. The CDR3 contains 14 residues. The CDR3 nucleotides read TGTGCCAGCAGCCAAGCCCATCCAGGGGGGCGGCAGTATTTT. Its protein is CASSQAHPGGRQYF.